This is a list of T cell receptor beta chains from one sample in a study of T cell responses to AZD1222 COVID-19 vaccine. Sequenced by immunoSEQ multiplex PCR; TCRdb stores in-frame clones only, minus some. The sample holds more than 150,000 clones, just over 90% seen once. This specimen was peripheral blood, taken on day 0 of AZD1222 vaccination. Source of these receptors: an adult in good health. The CDR3 runs from the conserved cysteine through the conserved F or W. The order of the fields is V gene, D gene, J gene, clone size, CDR3 protein, CDR3 DNA. The D gene is left open where the match is weak. A row's size may be missing; if present it is once, few, many or a size class.

V gene: TRBV18
D gene: -
J gene: TRBJ2-7
clone size: -
CDR3 protein: CASSPRDLNYEQYF
CDR3 DNA: TGTGCCAGCTCACCACGGGATCTTAATTACGAGCAGTACTTC

V gene: TRBV28
D gene: -
J gene: TRBJ1-1
clone size: many
CDR3 protein: CASRRGVGGTEAFF
CDR3 DNA: TGTGCCAGCAGGAGGGGGGTGGGCGGCACTGAAGCTTTCTTT

V gene: TRBV12-3/TRBV12-4
D gene: TRBD2
J gene: TRBJ2-5
clone size: -
CDR3 protein: CASRLAEETQYF
CDR3 DNA: TGTGCCAGTCGACTAGCGGAAGAGACCCAGTACTTC

V gene: TRBV2
D gene: -
J gene: TRBJ1-1
clone size: -
CDR3 protein: CASSLETGMNTEAFF
CDR3 DNA: TGTGCCAGCAGTCTAGAGACGGGGATGAACACTGAAGCTTTCTTT

V gene: TRBV19
D gene: -
J gene: TRBJ1-4
clone size: few
CDR3 protein: CASSLDPGQKLFF
CDR3 DNA: TGTGCCAGTAGCCTCGATCCGGGACAAAAACTGTTTTTT

V gene: TRBV11-2
D gene: -
J gene: TRBJ2-5
clone size: -
CDR3 protein: CASSPYPYSPETQYF
CDR3 DNA: TGTGCCAGCAGCCCCTATCCTTATAGCCCAGAGACCCAGTACTTC

V gene: TRBV5-1
D gene: TRBD2
J gene: TRBJ2-5
clone size: -
CDR3 protein: CASSLAPSGSLGTQYF
CDR3 DNA: TGCGCCAGCAGCTTGGCCCCTAGCGGTTCCTTGGGGACCCAGTACTTC

V gene: TRBV7-8
D gene: TRBD1
J gene: TRBJ1-2
clone size: -
CDR3 protein: CASSRDRGDVCTF
CDR3 DNA: TGTGCCAGCAGCCGGGACAGGGGGGACGTGTGCACCTTC

V gene: TRBV6-5
D gene: TRBD1
J gene: TRBJ1-2
clone size: -
CDR3 protein: CASRVRDRARYTF
CDR3 DNA: TGTGCCAGCAGGGTCCGAGACAGGGCTCGCTACACCTTC

V gene: TRBV28
D gene: -
J gene: TRBJ2-7
clone size: -
CDR3 protein: CASKRGDSYEQYF
CDR3 DNA: TGTGCCAGCAAGCGAGGGGACTCCTACGAGCAGTACTTC

V gene: TRBV5-8
D gene: -
J gene: TRBJ1-6
clone size: -
CDR3 protein: CASSKDGSSYNSPLHF
CDR3 DNA: TGTGCCAGCAGCAAGGACGGAAGCTCCTATAATTCACCCCTCCACTTT

V gene: TRBV7-9
D gene: -
J gene: TRBJ2-7
clone size: -
CDR3 protein: CASSFDILCSAAYSYEQYF
CDR3 DNA: TGTGCCAGCAGCTTCGACATTTTATGTTCCGCAGCCTATTCTTACGAGCAGTACTTC

V gene: TRBV7-9
D gene: -
J gene: TRBJ1-1
clone size: -
CDR3 protein: CASSLALRAEAFF
CDR3 DNA: TGTGCCAGCAGCTTAGCACTACGGGCTGAAGCTTTCTTT

V gene: TRBV9
D gene: -
J gene: TRBJ1-3
clone size: -
CDR3 protein: CASSVAFPGNTIYF
CDR3 DNA: TGTGCCAGCAGCGTAGCTTTTCCTGGAAACACCATATATTTT

V gene: TRBV6-9
D gene: -
J gene: TRBJ1-3
clone size: -
CDR3 protein: CASSYRTLSGNTIYF
CDR3 DNA: TGTGCCAGCAGTTATAGGACCCTCTCTGGAAACACCATATATTTT

V gene: TRBV28
D gene: -
J gene: TRBJ1-1
clone size: -
CDR3 protein: CASSLGFLFEAFF
CDR3 DNA: TGTGCCAGCAGTTTAGGTTTCCTCTTTGAAGCTTTCTTT

V gene: TRBV25-1
D gene: TRBD1
J gene: TRBJ2-7
clone size: once
CDR3 protein: CASSGTGKSSYEQYF
CDR3 DNA: TGTGCCAGCAGTGGGACAGGGAAGTCCTCCTACGAGCAGTACTTC

V gene: TRBV5-1
D gene: -
J gene: TRBJ1-1
clone size: -
CDR3 protein: CASSLVSGRENTEAFF
CDR3 DNA: TGCGCCAGCAGCTTGGTTTCGGGGAGAGAGAACACTGAAGCTTTCTTT

V gene: TRBV20-1
D gene: -
J gene: TRBJ1-5
clone size: few
CDR3 protein: CSASQGQPQHF
CDR3 DNA: TGCAGTGCTAGTCAGGGGCAGCCCCAGCATTTT

V gene: TRBV3-1/TRBV3-2
D gene: TRBD1
J gene: TRBJ2-1
clone size: -
CDR3 protein: CASSHTGQGPYNEQFF
CDR3 DNA: TGTGCCAGCAGCCATACGGGACAGGGTCCCTACAATGAGCAGTTCTTC

V gene: TRBV28
D gene: -
J gene: TRBJ1-2
clone size: -
CDR3 protein: CASTDFNYGYTF
CDR3 DNA: TGTGCCAGCACCGACTTTAACTATGGCTACACCTTC

V gene: TRBV27
D gene: TRBD1
J gene: TRBJ1-2
clone size: -
CDR3 protein: CASSRTGGAVYGYTF
CDR3 DNA: TGTGCCAGCAGTAGGACAGGGGGCGCGGTCTATGGCTACACCTTC

V gene: TRBV7-2
D gene: -
J gene: TRBJ1-6
clone size: -
CDR3 protein: CASSLVGGRYSPLHF
CDR3 DNA: TGTGCCAGCAGCTTAGTTGGGGGGCGGTATTCACCCCTCCACTTT